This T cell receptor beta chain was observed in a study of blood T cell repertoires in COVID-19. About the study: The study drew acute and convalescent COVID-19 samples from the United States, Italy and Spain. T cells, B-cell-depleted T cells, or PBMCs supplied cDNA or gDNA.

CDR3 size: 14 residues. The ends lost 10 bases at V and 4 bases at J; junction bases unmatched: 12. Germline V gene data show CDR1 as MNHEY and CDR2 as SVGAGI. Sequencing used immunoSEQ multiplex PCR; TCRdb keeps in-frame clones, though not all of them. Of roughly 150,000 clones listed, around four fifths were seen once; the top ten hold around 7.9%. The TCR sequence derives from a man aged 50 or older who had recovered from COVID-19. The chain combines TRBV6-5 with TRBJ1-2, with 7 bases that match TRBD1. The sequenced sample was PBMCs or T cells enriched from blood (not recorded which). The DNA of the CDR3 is TGTGCCACGAGTACAGGGGCCGCCCCCTATGGCTACACCTTC. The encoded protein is CATSTGAAPYGYTF.